This TCR beta chain was sequenced during a study of T cells expressing NK-cell markers. The authors generated TCR beta cDNA through 5'RACE template switching with UMIs. TCRdb reprocessed the 5' RACE reads and keeps a single row for each CDR3 protein, giving no DNA. This listing includes about 170,000 distinct CDR3 sequences. Germline V gene lookup returns CDR1 SGHDT and CDR2 YYEEEE. The CDR3 loop spans 14 amino acids. The genes are TRBV5-6 and TRBJ2-2; lacking DNA, the TRBD1 call made by TCRdb goes unchecked. This receptor was taken from a man aged 18-75 years in good health. The material sequenced was blood T cells: a sorted CD56 or NKG2C T cell subset, CD4+ or CD8+ T cells, or bulk PBMC T cells (not recorded which). The CDR3 is CASSSIAPVGELFF.